This TCR beta chain was identified during a study of cytomegalovirus exposure and HLA in healthy donors. PCR used 60 Vbeta primers and 13 Jbeta primers. Assay used: immunoSEQ multiplex PCR; TCRdb lists only in-frame clones, some missing. The sample has 95,000 to 150,000 clones; around 80% are singletons. V was cut by 1 base and J by 4 bases, with 20 bases left in between. The germline gives CDR1 SGHRS, CDR2 YFSETQ. This CDR3 comprises 17 residues. V is TRBV5-1 and J is TRBJ1-1; TRBD1 might be the D (6 bases). What was sequenced was PBMCs. The sequence was obtained from a female donor in good health and CMV-seronegative. CDR3 DNA: TGCGCCAGCAGCTTGTCTCTCGGACAGAAGACACTCACTGAAGCTTTCTTT. Protein: CASSLSLGQKTLTEAFF.